This is a list of T cell receptor beta chains from one sample in a study of blood T cell repertoires in COVID-19. Profiled with immunoSEQ multiplex PCR; TCRdb holds only in-frame clones, not every one. The sample yields more than 35,000 clones, 75% to 85% seen once. Specimen: peripheral blood. Receptors originate from a man in his sixties or seventies with acute or convalescent COVID-19. The CDR3 runs from the conserved cysteine through the conserved F or W. D genes are given only for firm matches. Rows may omit the clone size; those that give it use once, few, many or a size class.

j_gene	abundance	d_gene	len	v_gene	CDR3nt	CDR3aa
TRBJ2-7	-	-	11	TRBV7-2	TGTGCCAGCACTAGAGCCTACGAGCAGTACTTC	CASTRAYEQYF
TRBJ2-7	once	-	13	TRBV18	TGTGCCAGCTCATCCCAAGAGAACTACGAGCAGTACTTC	CASSSQENYEQYF
TRBJ2-7	-	TRBD2	12	TRBV6-6	TGTGCAGTTAGCGGGAGCTCCTACGAGCAGTACTTC	CAVSGSSYEQYF
TRBJ2-1	-	-	15	TRBV10-1	TGCGCCAGCAGCAAGGGGCTAGGGGGATTAAATGAGCAGTTCTTC	CASSKGLGGLNEQFF
TRBJ1-1	many	-	13	TRBV5-6	TGTGCCAGCAGAGACCGGGGGAACACTGAAGCTTTCTTT	CASRDRGNTEAFF
TRBJ2-3	-	TRBD2	15	TRBV6-4	TGTGCCAGCAGTCGGACTAGCGGGACCGGAGATACGCAGTATTTT	CASSRTSGTGDTQYF
TRBJ2-7	-	TRBD2	13	TRBV28	TGTGCCAGCAGGGGGACTAGCTGGGGCGAGCAGTACTTC	CASRGTSWGEQYF
TRBJ1-1	few	TRBD1	18	TRBV18	TGTGCCAGCTCACCTCTTCCGGGACAGTTCGGGAAGGACACTGAAGCTTTCTTT	CASSPLPGQFGKDTEAFF
TRBJ1-1	-	TRBD1	14	TRBV2	TGTGCCAGCAGGGTAGAACAGGGGGGCCTGGAAGCTTTCTTT	CASRVEQGGLEAFF
TRBJ2-2	-	-	16	TRBV5-1	TGCGCCAGCAGCCGGACGGGGGGCGCTGTCACCGGGGAGCTGTTTTTT	CASSRTGGAVTGELFF
TRBJ2-2	-	-	16	TRBV7-6	TGTGCCAGCAGCTTAGCGCGGCACGCGAACACCGGGGAGCTGTTTTTT	CASSLARHANTGELFF
TRBJ1-5	-	-	15	TRBV18	TGTGCCAGCTCACCAGGGCAGGGGTACAATCAGCCCCAGCATTTT	CASSPGQGYNQPQHF
TRBJ2-3	-	TRBD2	17	TRBV9	TGTGCCAGCAGCGTAGCCTCGACTAGCGGGTCCACAGATACGCAGTATTTT	CASSVASTSGSTDTQYF
TRBJ1-6	-	-	16	TRBV5-8	TGTGCCAGCAGCGACATCAGGGGCGCTGATTTAGGACCCCTCCACTTT	CASSDIRGADLGPLHF
TRBJ2-7	-	TRBD1	15	TRBV9	TGTGCCAGCAGTTTCGGGCGGGACAGGGTAGCCGAGCAGTACTTC	CASSFGRDRVAEQYF
TRBJ2-1	-	-	16	TRBV5-4	TGTGCCAGCAGCTTGGGGGGGGTCTCGTTTTACAATGAGCAGTTCTTC	CASSLGGVSFYNEQFF
TRBJ1-3	-	TRBD1	17	TRBV5-1	TGCGCCAGCAGCTTGGGGGATGGGACAGGGCCGGGAAACACCATATATTTT	CASSLGDGTGPGNTIYF
TRBJ2-1	few	TRBD2	16	TRBV19	TGTGCCAGTAGTATAGTGGCTAGCGGGGCCTACAATGAGCAGTTCTTC	CASSIVASGAYNEQFF
TRBJ2-3	once	TRBD1	15	TRBV18	TGTGCCAGCTCACCAAGACAGGGCAGCACAGATACGCAGTATTTT	CASSPRQGSTDTQYF
TRBJ1-4	-	-	15	TRBV9	TGTGCCAGCAGCCACCTAGGGGCCGATAATGAAAAACTGTTTTTT	CASSHLGADNEKLFF
TRBJ1-1	-	TRBD1	15	TRBV19	TGTGCCAGTAGTACTCAGACAGGGGGGAACACTGAAGCTTTCTTT	CASSTQTGGNTEAFF
TRBJ1-3	once	-	16	TRBV18	TGTGCCAGCTCACCAACAGGGACAAACTCTGGAAACACCATATATTTT	CASSPTGTNSGNTIYF
TRBJ1-1	-	-	14	TRBV5-1	TGCGCCAGCAGCTTCGCGGGGGCCGGCACTGAAGCTTTCTTT	CASSFAGAGTEAFF
TRBJ2-5	-	-	13	TRBV11-2	TGTGCCAGCAGCACCGCGGGGAGAGAGACCCAGTACTTC	CASSTAGRETQYF
TRBJ1-5	-	-	12	TRBV12-3/TRBV12-4	TGTGCCAGCAGCCAGGGCAATCAGCCCCAGCATTTT	CASSQGNQPQHF
TRBJ1-1	-	TRBD1	15	TRBV19	TGTGCCAGTAGTTGGGGGACAGGGACGAACACTGAAGCTTTCTTT	CASSWGTGTNTEAFF
TRBJ2-7	-	TRBD2	15	TRBV3-1/TRBV3-2	TGTGCCAGCAGCCAAGCGACTAGCGGGTTCTACGAGCAGTACTTC	CASSQATSGFYEQYF
TRBJ2-2	once	-	14	TRBV11-2	TGTGCCAGCAGCTTAGCCGATGCAGGCCGGGGAGCTGTTTTT	CASSLADAGRGAVF
TRBJ1-5	few	-	14	TRBV19	TGTGCCAGTCGTATGGGGCCTAACAATCAGCCCCAGCATTTT	CASRMGPNNQPQHF
TRBJ2-7	-	-	14	TRBV9	TGTGCCAGCACTCGGGGGACAGCATCGGGGGAGCAGTACTTC	CASTRGTASGEQYF
TRBJ2-6	few	TRBD1	19	TRBV7-8	TGTGCCAGCAGCTTACTGGGGACAGGGAGGGTAGGTGGGGCCAACGTCCTGACTTTC	CASSLLGTGRVGGANVLTF
TRBJ2-6	-	-	15	TRBV5-1	TGCGCCAGCCACCCGGGGGGCGCTGGGGCCAACGTCCTGACTTTC	CASHPGGAGANVLTF
TRBJ2-7	-	-	12	TRBV6-2/TRBV6-3	TGTGCCAGCAGTCTCCCACCCGGGGAGCAGTACTTC	CASSLPPGEQYF